This T cell receptor beta chain was captured by sequencing in a study of technical replicates of blood from a few donors. Method: immunoSEQ multiplex PCR; TCRdb's copy keeps in-frame clones and lacks some. Of about 94,000 clones listed, approximately 95% are singletons. Germline V gives CDR1 SGHAT, CDR2 FQNNGV. The CDR3 sequence is 16 residues long. V was clipped by 5 bases and J by 0 bases, with 13 bases between them. The chain combines TRBV11-2 with TRBJ1-4; possibly TRBD1 for D (5 bases). The TCR was taken from a human donor in good health. The specimen was T cells isolated from PBMCs. Written as DNA, the CDR3 is TGTGCCAGCAGCGGACTACTGGGGGCAACTAATGAAAAACTGTTTTTT. Its protein is CASSGLLGATNEKLFF.